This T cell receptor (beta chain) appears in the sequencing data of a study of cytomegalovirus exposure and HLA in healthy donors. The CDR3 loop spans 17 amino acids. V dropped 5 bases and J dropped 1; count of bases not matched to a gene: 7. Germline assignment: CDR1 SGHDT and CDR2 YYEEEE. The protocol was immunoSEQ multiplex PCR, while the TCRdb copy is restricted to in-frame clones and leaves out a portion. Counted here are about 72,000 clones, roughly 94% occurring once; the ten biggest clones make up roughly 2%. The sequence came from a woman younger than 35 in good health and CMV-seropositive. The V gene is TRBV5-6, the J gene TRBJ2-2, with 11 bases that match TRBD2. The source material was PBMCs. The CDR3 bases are TGTGCCAGCAGGACCCTAGCGGGAGGCCTGAACACCGGGGAGCTGTTTTTT. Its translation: CASRTLAGGLNTGELFF.